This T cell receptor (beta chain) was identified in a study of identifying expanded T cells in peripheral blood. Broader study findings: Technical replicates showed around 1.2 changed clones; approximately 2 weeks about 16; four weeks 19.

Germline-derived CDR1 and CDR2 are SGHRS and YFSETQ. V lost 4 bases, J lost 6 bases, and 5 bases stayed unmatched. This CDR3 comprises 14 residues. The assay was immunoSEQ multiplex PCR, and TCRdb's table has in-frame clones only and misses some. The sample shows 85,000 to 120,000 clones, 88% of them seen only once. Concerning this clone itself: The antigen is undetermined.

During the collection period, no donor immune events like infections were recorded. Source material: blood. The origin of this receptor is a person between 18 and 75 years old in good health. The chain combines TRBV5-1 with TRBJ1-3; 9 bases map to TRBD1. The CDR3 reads CASSPGQGENTIYF. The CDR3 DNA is TGCGCCAGCAGCCCGGGACAGGGAGAAAACACCATATATTTT.